This T cell receptor (beta chain) appears in the sequencing data of a study of tumor-infiltrating lymphocytes in primary liver carcinoma (dated by TCRdb to the late 2010s). Regarding the complete study: Five patients with histopathologically diagnosed primary liver carcinoma underwent surgical resection in China between November 2015 and March 2016. Of the five patients (three men and two women, aged 30 to 69 years), four had hepatocellular carcinoma and one had combined HCC and intrahepatic cholangiocarcinoma. The five patients had tumors staged T1-T3 N0M0, with maximum diameters ranging from roughly 4.2 to 10 cm. Each sample produced about 3.5 to 8 million productive TCRbeta reads, and read depth showed no significant difference between tissue types. For each liver tumor, the study sampled five regions along with adjacent normal tissue and blood, and applied TCRbeta repertoire sequencing, expression microarrays and whole-exome sequencing. A total of some 35 specimens from 5 patients underwent TCRbeta repertoire sequencing, comprising 25 tumor regions, 5 adjacent noncancerous liver tissues and 5 peripheral blood samples. Technical replicate repertoires showed high reproducibility, with mean shared-clone rates roughly 0.87 and correlation coefficients above 0.95. Beyond this particular receptor, the publication reports: The top 250 clones accounted for a significantly greater share of the repertoire in tumors than in blood (p = 0.039). Because only the TCR beta chain was sequenced and unpaired alpha chains were not captured, true repertoire diversity is likely underestimated. Repertoire overlap was found to be higher between tumor regions (mean approximately 35%) than between tumor-adjacent (approximately 17%) or tumor-blood (about 14%) pairs, consistent with antigen-driven expansion. Bulk unsorted samples precluded comparing CD4+ and CD8+ T cell repertoires. Only four or five patients were included in the study, and the authors note that the findings should be validated in a larger study.

Starting from 500 to 600 ng total RNA, TCRbeta-specific cDNA was produced by reverse transcription with a constant-region primer and ProtoScript II reverse transcriptase. TCRbeta libraries were built with three nested multiplex PCR rounds, a slightly modified ARM-PCR procedure. The first two PCR rounds used multiplex TRBV1-TRBV30 forward primers with a Cbeta reverse primer, each for 10 cycles. Sample barcodes and Illumina adapters were attached in a final 25-cycle PCR using Deep VentR polymerase. Before sequencing, amplicons of 200-500 bp were purified from gel using a QIAquick gel extraction kit. An Illumina HiSeq 2500 was used to sequence the TCRbeta amplicons with 250-bp paired-end reads. The source study handled its data this way. Quality trimming of reads was performed with Trimmomatic v0.33, and paired reads were merged with FLASH v1.2.11 so that full CDR3 sequences could be recovered. V, D and J germline segments were assigned to the rearranged TCRbeta sequences by MiGEC v1.2.1b. Clonotype statistics and Shannon-Wiener diversity indices were computed with VDJtools v1.0.0. To reduce sampling bias, subsequent analyses other than the diversity analysis used only the 250 most abundant clonotypes in each sample. TCRdb applied fastp at Q25 and MiXCR to the public reads, then kept only in-frame beta chains. Each CDR3 protein gets just one entry, which takes the most common genes and DNA from the rows behind it. TCRdb's processing, not the study's, gives the V and J calls here. The sample profile shows almost 200,000 distinct CDR3 sequences; about two thirds of them were found once. The ten largest clonotypes hold under 7.5% of the sample.

Measured from the cysteine to the phenylalanine, the CDR3 is 14 residues long. The read is trimmed to its CDR3 DNA, 42 bases read in frame from base 1. The germline V gene provides CDR1 SGHAT and CDR2 FQNNGV. V is pared back by 4 bases and J by 4 bases, with 10 bases lying between the germline termini. With respect to this clonotype: Its antigen remains unidentified. Qualities for individual bases were not recorded, and no much larger clone is one base off.

TRIzol reagent was used to extract blood RNA from unsorted whole blood, while the DNeasy Blood & Tissue kit provided the germline DNA. At the time of sampling, the patients were treatment-naive and had chronic HBV infection. Before surgery, 3 to 5 milliliters of peripheral blood were collected into K2EDTA tubes. The specimen was peripheral blood. The chain is assembled from TRBV11-2 and TRBJ2-2; the D gene identity is not certain. This clonotype was obtained from a woman aged 60-75 years with primary liver carcinoma and hepatitis B virus infection. The base sequence is TGTGCCAGCAGCTCGGCGTGCGGCACCGGGGAGCTGTTTTTT. Its coded protein is CASSSACGTGELFF.